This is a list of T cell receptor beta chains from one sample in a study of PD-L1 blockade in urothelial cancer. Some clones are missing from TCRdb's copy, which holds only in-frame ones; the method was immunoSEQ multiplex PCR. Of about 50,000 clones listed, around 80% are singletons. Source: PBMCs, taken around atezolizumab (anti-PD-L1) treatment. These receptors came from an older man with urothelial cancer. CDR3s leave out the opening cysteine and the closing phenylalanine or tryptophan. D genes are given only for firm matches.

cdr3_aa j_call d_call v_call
ASSQDQGSYNEQF TRBJ2-1 - TRBV4-3
ASSFTSGRDNEQF TRBJ2-1 TRBD2 TRBV11-3
ASIQGATRPAF TRBJ1-1 TRBD1 TRBV6-1
ASRPRHKQIYEQY TRBJ2-7 - TRBV6-5
ASSVGTSGGGEQY TRBJ2-7 TRBD2 TRBV9
ASSYSQGRTDTQY TRBJ2-3 - TRBV6-6
ARSRDDTIY TRBJ1-3 - TRBV2
SATPSETQY TRBJ2-3 - TRBV20-1
ASSLGVGQDNQPQH TRBJ1-5 - TRBV11-2
ASSNRDSRFKGTEAF TRBJ1-1 TRBD1 TRBV27
ASSLDRGGEQY TRBJ2-7 TRBD1 TRBV7-8
ASSERGFTGELF TRBJ2-2 - TRBV6-1
ASSLVGGSSSYEQY TRBJ2-7 TRBD1 TRBV7-9
ASSPGLEETQY TRBJ2-5 - TRBV11-2
SVHPDKYGYT TRBJ1-2 - TRBV29-1
ASSFSTGGQYEQF TRBJ2-1 TRBD1 TRBV9
ASSEWDRVTYEQY TRBJ2-7 TRBD1 TRBV5-4
ASSPRGALGLTDTQY TRBJ2-3 - TRBV7-2
ASSYGGTGNYGYT TRBJ1-2 TRBD1 TRBV6-5
ASSRRTGGTDTQY TRBJ2-3 TRBD1 TRBV14
SVDRGKATEAF TRBJ1-1 TRBD1 TRBV29-1
ASSLGTGWGDTEAF TRBJ1-1 TRBD1 TRBV5-6
ASSYSNSQAF TRBJ1-1 - TRBV6-5
ASSNSGRSYNEQF TRBJ2-1 - TRBV5-4
ASSSISTRTVQPQH TRBJ1-5 - TRBV6-5
ASSDGGAYTQY TRBJ2-3 TRBD2 TRBV5-1
ASSLGPPTDTQY TRBJ2-3 - TRBV7-3
ASSPGTGNYNEQF TRBJ2-1 TRBD1 TRBV28
ASNRGPTYEQY TRBJ2-7 TRBD1 TRBV2
ASSLVGAMTEAF TRBJ1-1 - TRBV5-1
ATGPDINQPQH TRBJ1-5 - TRBV6-1
ASSLLGQGAFDGYT TRBJ1-2 TRBD1 TRBV5-6
ASCRGASGTSYEQY TRBJ2-7 TRBD2 TRBV9
ASSEEPPVNYGYT TRBJ1-2 - TRBV2
ASSMSRGQPQH TRBJ1-5 - TRBV19
ASSPHPAASSYEQY TRBJ2-7 - TRBV7-2
ASSLWRSGGNPYEQY TRBJ2-7 TRBD2 TRBV7-8
ASSVGGGEQY TRBJ2-7 - TRBV9
ASRAGPPLSGANVLT TRBJ2-6 - TRBV5-4
AWSGDSPNQPQH TRBJ1-5 TRBD1 TRBV30
ASSQNRYEQY TRBJ2-7 - TRBV18
ASSLGVGLAGGLSSYNEQF TRBJ2-1 TRBD2 TRBV5-1
ASSGRETQY TRBJ2-5 - TRBV2
ASSIVQYTGELF TRBJ2-2 - TRBV19
ASSSGMGGKTQY TRBJ2-5 TRBD2 TRBV19